This TCR beta chain was profiled in a study of graft-versus-host responses after intestinal transplantation. Findings and caveats of the study: Peak GvH clone levels in circulation were associated with early post-transplant HvG declines.

Measured with immunoSEQ multiplex PCR; TCRdb has only the in-frame clones, and not every one. There are 13,000 or so clones in the sample; more than 35% occur only once, and 0.85% to 1.2% lies in the top ten. This clone occurred a few times. Per germline, CDR1 SGHRS and CDR2 YFSETQ. This CDR3 has 12 residues. Trimming cost V 1 base and J 8 bases; bases outside gene matches: 2. A sort after the reaction isolated proliferating CFSE-low CD3+CD4+ and CD3+CD8+ responders. This material consisted of alloreactive CD4+ T cells from a mixed lymphocyte reaction culture, taken before intestinal transplant. The subset here: CFSE-low proliferating T cells sorted from roughly 6-day pre-transplant mixed lymphocyte reaction (GvH or HvG direction). This TCR was sampled from a human patient who received an intestinal transplant. The chain is built from TRBV5-1 and TRBJ1-2; 7 bases match TRBD1. This CDR3 reads CASSLPGGGYTF. The CDR3 DNA reads TGCGCCAGCAGCTTGCCAGGGGGAGGCTACACCTTC. Supplemented by reference TRBV5-1 and TRBJ1-2, the full variable domain reads KAGVTQTPRYLIKTRGQQVTLSCSPISGHRSVSWYQQTPGQGLQFLFEYFSETQRNKGNFPGRFSGRQFSNSRSEMNVSTLELGDSALYLCASSLPGGGYTFGSGTRLTVV.